These 11 T cell receptor beta chains share one sample of origin, sequenced in a study of T-cell reconstitution after alpha-beta-depleted transplantation in children. It was with unique molecular identifiers that the TCRbeta library was prepared. One entry per CDR3 protein, called by TCRdb with MiXCR from the PCR reads. Of about 190,000 distinct CDR3 sequences in the sample, more than 6.5% were seen once. The material sequenced was PBMCs from the stem cell graft donor, taken from the stem cell graft. All receptors come from a human donor who donated a stem cell graft to a child with Wiskott-Aldrich syndrome.

A remark on this clonotype: A much larger clone is a single base away; this may be a read error. The J gene is TRBJ2-5, the V gene TRBV20-1; possibly TRBD2 for D (6 bases). Per germline, CDR1 DFQATT and CDR2 SNEGSKA (reference sequence). This CDR3 has 12 amino acids. CDR3 DNA: TGCAGTGCTCGGGACTGGAGAGAGGCCCAGTACTTC. Translated: CSARDWREAQYF.

This clonotype was found many times. This sequence joins TRBV12-3 or TRBV12-4 and TRBJ2-7; 7 bases map to TRBD1. With 6 bases clipped from V and 0 bases from J, the junction kept 8 bases outside the gene matches. This CDR3 is 15 amino acids long. This chain's CDR3 is CASRIDRVLSYEQYF. Here the CDR3 DNA reads TGTGCCAGCAGAATCGACAGGGTGCTCTCCTACGAGCAGTACTTC.

The rearrangement joins TRBV10-3 to TRBJ2-7; a possible D gene is TRBD2 (6 bases). Trimming stripped 3 bases from V and 2 bases from J, with 11 bases between. The CDR3 has 14 amino acids. Germline CDR1 is ENHRY and CDR2 is SYGVKD. CDR3 coding DNA: TGTGCCATCAGTGATCTAGCGCCGGCCTACGAGCAGTACTTC. Translating it yields CAISDLAPAYEQYF.

Many counts were recorded for this clonotype. This chain joins TRBV27 and TRBJ1-5; D uncertain. V was shortened by 6 bases and J by 0 bases, with 6 bases between the two germline ends. Germline CDR1 reads MNHEY; CDR2 reads SMNVEV (reference sequence). The CDR3 extends over 13 amino acids. Written as DNA, the CDR3 is TGTGCCAGCAGGCTCCATAGCAATCAGCCCCAGCATTTT. Translating it yields CASRLHSNQPQHF.

There are a few counts of this clonotype. The rearrangement links TRBV7-2 to TRBJ1-5, with D uncertain. This CDR3 spans 16 amino acids. Germline CDR1 SGHTA, CDR2 FQGNSA. V was trimmed by 4 bases and J by 2 bases, leaving 15 bases between them. CDR3 coding DNA: TGTGCCAGCAGCTCAGACGTCGGCAGGCGCAATCAGCCCCAGCATTTT. This sequence encodes CASSSDVGRRNQPQHF.

There are many counts of this clonotype. J is TRBJ2-7 and V is TRBV7-2; 10 positions agree with TRBD2. The V and J ends lost 1 base and 3 bases, in that order; junction bases with no gene match: 3. CDR3 length: 15 amino acids. The germline V gene encodes CDR1 SGHTA and CDR2 FQGNSA. CDR3: CASSLVTSGFYEQYF. DNA for the CDR3: TGTGCCAGCAGCTTAGTGACTAGCGGGTTCTACGAGCAGTACTTC.

The rearrangement uses TRBV18 and TRBJ1-1; 8 bases are shared with TRBD1. This CDR3 is built from 13 residues. The V gene end was trimmed by 5 bases and the J gene end by 6 bases; junction bases not matched to a gene: 5. Germline CDR1 KGHSH, CDR2 LQKENI. The CDR3 DNA reads TGTGCCAGCTCAAAAGAACAGGGGGCTGAAGCTTTCTTT. Amino acid sequence: CASSKEQGAEAFF. The whole variable domain, remainder taken from reference TRBV18 and TRBJ1-1, is NAGVMQNPRHLVRRRGQEARLRCSPMKGHSHVYWYRQLPEEGLKFMVYLQKENIIDESGMPKERFSAEFPKEGPSILRIQQVVRGDSAAYFCASSKEQGAEAFFGQGTRLTVV.

This clonotype has at least ten counts. This chain joins TRBV5-1 and TRBJ1-3, with D perhaps matching TRBD1 (5 bases). Trimming left V 2 bases short and J 3 bases short, with 9 bases between. The CDR3 has 14 amino acids. Germline values: CDR1 SGHRS, CDR2 YFSETQ. The CDR3 sequence: CASSFDSNGNTIYF. CDR3 in DNA: TGCGCCAGCAGCTTCGACAGCAATGGAAACACCATATATTTT.

This clonotype has ten or more counts. The chain has TRBV10-3 and TRBJ2-1, with 9 bases identical to TRBD2. The V gene's germline CDR1 is ENHRY and CDR2 SYGVKD. The CDR3 covers 16 residues. Trimming removed 6 bases from V and 0 bases from J; junction bases left unmatched: 6. Here the CDR3 DNA reads TGTGCCATCAGGGGAGCGGGAGGTTCCTCCTACAATGAGCAGTTCTTC. Residues: CAIRGAGGSSYNEQFF.

This clonotype was found many times. The chain joins TRBV16 to TRBJ1-1; D is perhaps TRBD1 (6 bases). V was pared by 5 bases and J by 6 bases, with 13 bases between. The CDR3 has 13 amino acids. The germline V gene has CDR1 KGHSY and CDR2 FQNENV. The CDR3 nucleotides read TGTGCCAGCAGCTATAAGGGGGGGTCTGAAGCTTTCTTT. The encoded protein is CASSYKGGSEAFF.

This clonotype was seen a handful of times. This sequence joins TRBV7-6 and TRBJ1-1; tentatively, D is TRBD1 (5 bases). With 5 bases removed from V and 8 bases from J, the gap between germline ends came to 9 bases. CDR3 length: 11 amino acids. Germline CDR1 reads SGHVS; CDR2 reads FNYEAQ. The CDR3 coding sequence is TGTGCCAGCAGCAGCGACAGAGAAGCTTTCTTT. Amino acids: CASSSDREAFF.